This T cell receptor (beta chain) was sequenced for a study of T cell changes during pregnancy in multiple sclerosis. Germline values: CDR1 LNHDA, CDR2 SQIVND (reference sequence). V lost 4 bases, J lost 5 bases, and 6 bases stayed unmatched. This CDR3 spans 14 amino acids. The data were produced by immunoSEQ multiplex PCR, yet TCRdb's version contains in-frame clones alone and is incomplete. The sample consists of around 64,000 clones, around 90% of them appearing once. This chain uses TRBV19 with TRBJ2-7; 9 positions match TRBD1. The sequenced sample was CD4+ T cells from peripheral blood mononuclear cells, obtained after pregnancy. The sequence was obtained from a female donor with multiple sclerosis, enrolled in a pregnancy study. The DNA of the CDR3 is TGTGCCAGTAGTACAAGGAGACAGGGGGACGAGCAGTACTTC. Protein: CASSTRRQGDEQYF.